These 29 T cell receptor beta chains share one sample of origin, sequenced in a study of shared clonotypes between healthy human individuals. The method was immunoSEQ multiplex PCR; TCRdb's version includes in-frame clones alone and lacks a portion of them. The profile covers about 2.4 million clones, with more than 90% appearing a single time and under 0.15% taken by the ten largest. Sequencing input: naive CD4+ T cells sorted from blood. Subset described: CD45RA+ positively selected. The source is a man between 18 and 35 years old in good health.

This chain connects TRBV19 to TRBJ2-2; TRBD2 matches 7 bases. Germline CDR1 is LNHDA and CDR2 is SQIVND (reference sequence). The CDR3 extends over 16 amino acids. After removal of 0 bases from V and 4 bases from J, the junction contained 5 bases not matched to a gene. The CDR3 loop reads CASSIEAGASTGELFF. The CDR3 nucleotides are TGTGCCAGTAGTATAGAGGCGGGAGCGAGCACCGGGGAGCTGTTTTTT. Looking up the rest from reference TRBV19 and TRBJ2-2 gives the full variable domain: DGGITQSPKYLFRKEGQNVTLSCEQNLNHDAMYWYRQDPGQGLRLIYYSQIVNDFQKGDIAEGYSVSREKKESFPLTVTSAQKNPTAFYLCASSIEAGASTGELFFGEGSRLTVL.

The chain is built from TRBV30 and TRBJ2-5; a possible D gene is TRBD2 (6 bases). The V and J ends lost 5 bases and 4 bases respectively, with 20 bases between them. Germline V gene lookup returns CDR1 GTSNPN and CDR2 SVGIG (reference sequence). CDR3 length: 15 amino acids. As DNA, the CDR3 is TGTGCCTGGCTAACTAGCTTTTCGGCCCCAGAGACCCAGTACTTC. Translating gives CAWLTSFSAPETQYF.

The chain combines TRBV7-9 with TRBJ2-1; 8 bases line up with TRBD1. V shed 5 bases and J 0 bases; nucleotides not matched to a gene: 3. Germline CDR1 SEHNR, CDR2 FQNEAQ (reference sequence). CDR3 length: 15 residues. The CDR3 region has the DNA TGTGCCAGCAGCAGACAGGGGAGCTCCTACAATGAGCAGTTCTTC. Protein product: CASSRQGSSYNEQFF.

J is TRBJ1-4 and V is TRBV28; D possibly corresponds to TRBD1 (6 bases). The germline V gene has CDR1 MDHEN and CDR2 SYDVKM. The CDR3 has 15 residues. V lost 5 bases and J 4 bases, leaving 14 bases between the germline ends. CDR3 DNA: TGTGCCAGCAGTCGAACAGGGATGGGTAATGAAAAACTGTTTTTT. It codes for CASSRTGMGNEKLFF.

The V gene is TRBV4-2, the J gene TRBJ1-2; D gene unclear. CDR3 length equals 15 residues. V gave up 3 bases and J gave up 5 bases, with 16 bases separating them. CDR1 and CDR2 from the germline V gene are LGHNA and YNFKEQ. CDR3 DNA sequence: TGTGCCAGCAGCCAGGTTACCTCCTTGGGGTATGGCTACACCTTC. This encodes CASSQVTSLGYGYTF.

This rearrangement joins TRBV9 to TRBJ2-5; possible D gene TRBD2, 6 bases. CDR1 is SGDLS, CDR2 YYNGEE, per germline. The CDR3 is 17 amino acids. The ends were cut back, 4 bases at V and 4 bases at J, with 23 bases in the middle. CDR3 nucleotide sequence: TGTGCCAGCAGCTTTAGCGGTGGATCTCCTGGAGTAGAGACCCAGTACTTC. This gives the protein CASSFSGGSPGVETQYF.

J is TRBJ2-3 and V is TRBV25-1, with D perhaps assigned TRBD1 or TRBD2 (5 bases each). V was trimmed by 5 bases and J by 2 bases, leaving 11 bases between them. This CDR3 has 14 residues. The germline CDR1 and CDR2 sequences are MGHDK and SYGVNS. The CDR3, as DNA: TGTGCCAGCAGTCTCGAGGGGTTCACAGATACGCAGTATTTT. This encodes CASSLEGFTDTQYF. Supplemented by reference TRBV25-1 and TRBJ2-3, the full variable domain reads EADIYQTPRYLVIGTGKKITLECSQTMGHDKMYWYQQDPGMELHLIHYSYGVNSTEKGDLSSESTVSRIRTEHFPLTLESARPSHTSQYLCASSLEGFTDTQYFGPGTRLTVL.

V and J are TRBV7-2 and TRBJ1-1, with D possibly matching TRBD1 (5 bases). This CDR3 spans 16 amino acids. The germline V and J ends were trimmed by 5 bases and 0 bases, with 16 bases remaining between them. CDR1 and CDR2 (germline): SGHTA, FQGNSA. The CDR3 nucleotides are TGTGCCAGCAGCCCCTCGGGGGGAACCATGAACACTGAAGCTTTCTTT. This translates into CASSPSGGTMNTEAFF.

V is TRBV10-3 and J is TRBJ1-4; 7 nucleotides line up with TRBD1. The length of the CDR3 is 15 residues. Per the germline V gene, CDR1 is ENHRY and CDR2 is SYGVKD. Trimming took 0 bases from V and 8 from J; bases not matched to a gene: 6. CDR3 bases: TGTGCCATCAGTGAGTCGAGGACAGGAATCGAAAAACTGTTTTTT. This gives the protein CAISESRTGIEKLFF.

The chain combines TRBV5-4 with TRBJ2-3; 7 nucleotides align to TRBD2. This CDR3 is 15 amino acids long. Germline CDR1 and CDR2: SGHNT and YYREEE (reference sequence). Trimming took 2 bases from V and 4 from J; bases not matched to a gene: 7. The CDR3 DNA is TGTGCCAGCAGCTTTGCGGGAGAAGTATCAGATACGCAGTATTTT. This codes for CASSFAGEVSDTQYF. Drawing the rest from reference TRBV5-4 and TRBJ2-3, the complete variable domain is ETGVTQSPTHLIKTRGQQVTLRCSSQSGHNTVSWYQQALGQGPQFIFQYYREEENGRGNFPPRFSGLQFPNYSSELNVNALELDDSALYLCASSFAGEVSDTQYFGPGTRLTVL.

The V call is TRBV4-2, the J call TRBJ2-1; 11 bases line up with TRBD2. CDR3 length: 17 amino acids. V shed 4 bases, J shed 1 base, and the junction held 6 bases outside the gene matches. Per germline, CDR1 LGHNA and CDR2 YNFKEQ. The CDR3 loop reads CASSRLAGGSSYNEQFF. The DNA for the CDR3 is TGTGCCAGCAGCCGGCTAGCGGGGGGAAGTTCCTACAATGAGCAGTTCTTC.

For this clone: At the DNA level, this CDR3 is encoded by other sequences in the same sample as well. The gene calls are TRBV9 and TRBJ1-1; no clear D gene. Germline V gene sequence: CDR1 SGDLS, CDR2 YYNGEE. There are 13 residues in the CDR3. Deletions cut 3 bases from V and 0 bases from J, with 6 bases between. CDR3 loop: CASSARLNTEAFF. The CDR3, as DNA: TGTGCCAGCAGCGCCAGGCTGAACACTGAAGCTTTCTTT.

V and J are TRBV5-4 and TRBJ2-7; TRBD1 matches 9 bases. The CDR3 is made up of 15 amino acids. Germline values: CDR1 SGHNT, CDR2 YYREEE (reference sequence). With V trimmed by 4 bases and J by 1 base, 6 bases remained unmatched. The CDR3 spells CASSRGTGSSYEQYF. The DNA of the CDR3 is TGTGCCAGCAGCCGTGGGACAGGGAGTTCCTACGAGCAGTACTTC.

This chain links TRBV5-4 with TRBJ1-2; maybe TRBD1 (6 bases). V lost 0 bases to trimming and J lost 4 bases, with 13 bases between them. CDR3 length: 15 residues. Germline CDR1 SGHNT, CDR2 YYREEE (reference sequence). The CDR3 DNA sequence: TGTGCCAGCAGCTTGGAGGGGGGTCAGATCTATGGCTACACCTTC. It codes for CASSLEGGQIYGYTF. The full variable domain, rest sourced from reference TRBV5-4 and TRBJ1-2, is ETGVTQSPTHLIKTRGQQVTLRCSSQSGHNTVSWYQQALGQGPQFIFQYYREEENGRGNFPPRFSGLQFPNYSSELNVNALELDDSALYLCASSLEGGQIYGYTFGSGTRLTVV.

The V call is TRBV7-6, the J call TRBJ2-2, with 8 bases lining up with TRBD2. This CDR3 is 15 amino acids long. V lost 0 bases and J lost 4; bases outside the gene matches: 1. CDR1 and CDR2 (germline): SGHVS, FNYEAQ. The CDR3 coding sequence is TGTGCCAGCAGCTTAGCCAGCGGGAGCACCGGGGAGCTGTTTTTT. Translation: CASSLASGSTGELFF.

In its sample, this clone was seen once. The chain joins TRBV5-6 to TRBJ1-2, with unresolved D. Germline V gene sequence: CDR1 SGHDT, CDR2 YYEEEE. V shed 4 bases and J shed 4 bases, with 17 bases lying between them. CDR3 size: 15 residues. The CDR3: CASSPSPAGTYGYTF. CDR3 bases: TGTGCCAGCAGCCCCTCCCCTGCAGGCACCTATGGCTACACCTTC.

V and J are TRBV11-2 and TRBJ2-2, with 8 bases lining up with TRBD2. J was trimmed by 0 bases and V by 8 bases; bases with no gene match: 5. The CDR3 runs to 15 residues. Per the germline V gene, CDR1 is SGHAT and CDR2 is FQNNGV. Here the CDR3 reads CASLLSGTNTGELFF. CDR3 coding DNA: TGTGCCAGCCTTCTTAGCGGGACGAACACCGGGGAGCTGTTTTTT.

This chain links TRBV10-3 with TRBJ2-7; TRBD1 matches at 7 bases. Germline V lookup: CDR1 ENHRY, CDR2 SYGVKD. V trimming: 2 bases; J trimming: 2 bases; junction bases outside the gene matches: 6. There are 15 residues in the CDR3. The CDR3 DNA is TGTGCCATCAGTGAGACGGCTGGACAGGCCTACGAGCAGTACTTC. Its translation is CAISETAGQAYEQYF.

The J gene is TRBJ1-2, the V gene TRBV11-2, with D hard to call. Per the germline V gene, CDR1 is SGHAT and CDR2 is FQNNGV. V gave up 0 bases and J gave up 4 bases, with 6 bases separating them. The CDR3 has 13 amino acids. The CDR3 sequence is CASSLDITYGYTF. CDR3 DNA: TGTGCCAGCAGCTTAGACATAACCTATGGCTACACCTTC.

This rearrangement joins TRBV7-9 to TRBJ1-3; 9 bases map to TRBD1. Germline assignment: CDR1 SEHNR and CDR2 FQNEAQ (reference sequence). Germline trimming cut 7 bases from V and 0 bases from J; bases unmatched to any gene: 13. This CDR3 comprises 18 residues. The CDR3 DNA reads as TGTGCCAGCAACGCGCCGGGACAGGGATTAGACTCTGGAAACACCATATATTTT. Translated: CASNAPGQGLDSGNTIYF.

This chain joins TRBV28 and TRBJ2-5; 15 bases map to TRBD2. Germline V gene data show CDR1 as MDHEN and CDR2 as SYDVKM. J lost 1 base, V lost 2 bases, and 5 bases had no gene match. This CDR3 has 18 residues. CDR3 in DNA: TGTGCCAGCAGTTTAGCGGGACTAGCGGGGGGTTCCCAAGAGACCCAGTACTTC. This codes for CASSLAGLAGGSQETQYF.

Regarding this clone: This same CDR3 is encoded by further DNA sequences in the sample. The chain combines TRBV7-3 with TRBJ1-1; D gene uncertain. The CDR3 runs 13 residues. V lost 2 bases and J lost 1, with 5 bases in between. Germline V gene lookup returns CDR1 SGHTA and CDR2 FQGTGA. CDR3 DNA: TGTGCCAGCAGCTTACGAAGGAACACTGAAGCTTTCTTT. Protein sequence: CASSLRRNTEAFF.

About this clone itself: Within the sample, other DNA sequences also encode this same CDR3. The V call is TRBV7-2, the J call TRBJ2-7, with TRBD2 matching over 13 bases. Germline assignment: CDR1 SGHTA and CDR2 FQGNSA. The V segment lost 1 base and the J segment 0 bases; nucleotides outside the gene matches: 6. This CDR3 is 18 amino acids long. The CDR3 is CASSLVGTSGVSSYEQYF. The CDR3, as DNA: TGTGCCAGCAGCTTAGTGGGGACTAGCGGGGTAAGCTCCTACGAGCAGTACTTC.

The chain recombines TRBV5-6 with TRBJ1-1, with a weak D call TRBD1 (6 bases). Trimming stripped 4 bases from V and 4 bases from J, with 17 bases between. Germline V gives CDR1 SGHDT, CDR2 YYEEEE. This CDR3 contains 15 residues. The CDR3, as DNA: TGTGCCAGCAGCGTACCAGGGAGGGGGGTCACTGAAGCTTTCTTT. Residues: CASSVPGRGVTEAFF.

As for this clone: Other nucleotide sequences from this sample produce the same CDR3. CDR3 bases: TGTGCCAGCAGCCCGCGGGGGGCGAGTCAGCCCCAGCATTTT. Residues: CASSPRGASQPQHF. The chain uses TRBV28 and TRBJ1-5, with D maybe TRBD1 (6 bases). CDR1 is MDHEN and CDR2 is SYDVKM in the germline V gene. The V end lost 6 bases, the J end lost 6 bases, and 15 bases lay between the germline ends. The CDR3 has 14 residues.

The gene calls are TRBV20-1 and TRBJ1-1; no definite D call. Germline CDR1 and CDR2: DFQATT and SNEGSKA (reference sequence). This CDR3 is 11 amino acids long. The V end was cut by 3 bases, the J end by 6 bases, with 8 bases between. This chain's CDR3 is CSASPTSEAFF. CDR3 nucleotide sequence: TGCAGTGCTAGCCCGACATCTGAAGCTTTCTTT.

This chain links TRBV19 with TRBJ2-1; 13 bases are shared with TRBD2. The V gene's germline CDR1 is LNHDA and CDR2 SQIVND (reference sequence). V shed 5 bases and J 0 bases; nucleotides not matched to a gene: 7. The CDR3 contains 18 residues. The CDR3, as DNA: TGTGCCAGTAGTCGCACTAGCGGGGGGGCTAGCTCCTACAATGAGCAGTTCTTC. It specifies CASSRTSGGASSYNEQFF.

The chain couples TRBV11-2 to TRBJ1-1; 7 positions match TRBD1. Germline assignment: CDR1 SGHAT and CDR2 FQNNGV. This CDR3 is 16 amino acids long. After removal of 4 bases from V and 4 bases from J, the junction contained 12 bases not matched to a gene. The chain's CDR3 is CASSSKGGRGATEAFF. DNA for the CDR3: TGTGCCAGCAGCTCCAAGGGAGGCAGGGGGGCCACTGAAGCTTTCTTT.

V usage is TRBV10-3 and J usage is TRBJ1-1, with D possibly being TRBD1 (5 bases). The CDR3 runs 11 residues. Trimming shortened V by 6 bases and J by 6 bases, and 8 bases separated the two germline ends. Germline V lookup: CDR1 ENHRY, CDR2 SYGVKD. The CDR3 region is CAISGGAEAFF. The CDR3 DNA reads TGTGCCATCAGCGGGGGAGCTGAAGCTTTCTTT.